Each of the 32 T cell receptor beta chains below was sequenced from the same sample in a study of blood T cell repertoires in COVID-19. Only in-frame clones appear in the TCRdb table, and some are missing; sequencing was by immunoSEQ multiplex PCR. The table records about 270,000 clones, around four fifths of them present only once. The specimen sequenced was peripheral blood. These receptors were collected from a woman between 50 and 59 years old with active or convalescent COVID-19.

This clone has only one observation. This CDR3 reads CASSSRGTGVRFGEAFF. DNA for the CDR3: TGTGCCAGCAGCTCTCGAGGGACAGGGGTTAGGTTCGGTGAAGCTTTCTTT. V usage is TRBV7-2 and J usage is TRBJ1-1; 10 positions agree with TRBD1. CDR1 and CDR2 (germline): SGHTA, FQGNSA. The CDR3 has 17 residues. J gave up 7 bases and V 4 bases, and 15 bases lay outside the gene matches.

This clone occurred once. V usage is TRBV3-1 (or the pseudogene TRBV3-2) and J usage is TRBJ1-6, with D possibly TRBD1 on 6 matching bases. V lost 3 bases and J 7 bases, leaving 13 bases between the germline ends. The CDR3 length is 15 residues. Germline loops: CDR1 LGHDT, CDR2 YNNKEL (reference sequence). The CDR3: CASSQATGSNSPLHF. CDR3 nucleotide sequence: TGTGCCAGCAGCCAGGCTACAGGGAGCAATTCACCCCTCCACTTT.

This clone was counted only a few times. This chain links TRBV28 with TRBJ2-7; D is perhaps TRBD1 (6 bases). This CDR3 spans 14 amino acids. Trimming took 5 bases from V and 0 from J, leaving 11 bases between them. CDR1 and CDR2 from the germline V gene are MDHEN and SYDVKM. CDR3 loop: CASSPQGTSYEQYF. CDR3 DNA: TGTGCCAGCAGTCCCCAGGGGACCTCCTACGAGCAGTACTTC.

The chain links TRBV18 to TRBJ2-7; 8 nucleotides align to TRBD2. The CDR3 is 13 residues long. Germline trimming cut 5 bases from V and 5 bases from J; bases unmatched to any gene: 5. CDR1 KGHSH and CDR2 LQKENI come from the germline V gene. Here the CDR3 reads CASSIAGGDEQYF. DNA for the CDR3: TGTGCCAGCTCAATTGCGGGAGGTGACGAGCAGTACTTC.

The chain couples TRBV28 to TRBJ2-3; maybe TRBD1 (6 bases). V dropped 6 bases and J dropped 2 bases, with 12 bases sitting between them. CDR1 MDHEN and CDR2 SYDVKM come from the germline V gene. This CDR3 spans 14 amino acids. CDR3 DNA sequence: TGTGCCAGCAGCGTCGCAGGGGACACAGATACGCAGTATTTT. It translates to CASSVAGDTDTQYF.

Turning to this clone: Other DNA variants within this sample encode the same CDR3. The chain uses TRBV9 and TRBJ2-5; 12 bases align to TRBD2. Germline V gene lookup returns CDR1 SGDLS and CDR2 YYNGEE. The CDR3 sequence is 16 residues long. The V segment lost 0 bases and the J segment 2 bases; nucleotides outside the gene matches: 2. The CDR3: CASSVGGLAGQETQYF. In DNA form, the CDR3 reads TGTGCCAGCAGCGTAGGTGGACTAGCGGGACAAGAGACCCAGTACTTC.

This chain connects TRBV27 to TRBJ1-5, with D unclear. The V and J ends lost 3 bases and 6 bases respectively, with 9 bases between them. CDR1 MNHEY and CDR2 SMNVEV come from the germline V gene (reference sequence). The length of the CDR3 is 13 residues. The CDR3 loop is CASSFEVGQPQHF. The CDR3 bases are TGTGCCAGCAGTTTTGAGGTCGGTCAGCCCCAGCATTTT.

V is TRBV7-8 and J is TRBJ2-1; 7 bases are a match to TRBD1. The CDR3 spans 15 residues. The V gene end was trimmed by 5 bases and the J gene end by 2 bases; junction bases not matched to a gene: 6. Germline V gene sequence: CDR1 SGHVS, CDR2 FQNEAQ. CDR3 in amino acids: CASSAIQGTYNEQFF. For the CDR3, the DNA is TGTGCCAGCAGCGCAATACAGGGGACCTACAATGAGCAGTTCTTC.

J is TRBJ2-4 and V is TRBV7-9; TRBD1 matches at 11 bases. Germline loops: CDR1 SEHNR, CDR2 FQNEAQ (reference sequence). Trimming took 5 bases from V and 2 from J; bases not matched to a gene: 8. This CDR3 region has 17 residues. DNA of the CDR3: TGTGCCAGCAGCATCGCCGGGACAGGGGGATCCAAAAACATTCAGTACTTC. Residues: CASSIAGTGGSKNIQYF.

J is TRBJ1-4 and V is TRBV28; 7 nucleotides match TRBD1. V was clipped by 6 bases and J by 5 bases; unmatched bases: 15. Germline CDR1 and CDR2: MDHEN and SYDVKM. This CDR3 spans 17 amino acids. The CDR3 DNA sequence: TGTGCCAGCAGCCATTCCCTTACCGGGACAGCAAATGAAAAACTGTTTTTT. Amino acid sequence: CASSHSLTGTANEKLFF. The whole variable domain, remainder taken from reference TRBV28 and TRBJ1-4, is DVKVTQSSRYLVKRTGEKVFLECVQDMDHENMFWYRQDPGLGLRLIYFSYDVKMKEKGDIPEGYSVSREKKERFSLILESASTNQTSMYLCASSHSLTGTANEKLFFGSGTQLSVL.

This clone was found a few times. The V gene is TRBV9, the J gene TRBJ2-3; 9 bases match TRBD2. V gave up 0 bases and J gave up 5 bases; unmatched junction bases: 7. The CDR3 contains 16 residues. Germline CDR1 reads SGDLS; CDR2 reads YYNGEE. The DNA for the CDR3 is TGTGCCAGCAGCGTAGCTTCTGCGGGAGGGCAAGATACGCAGTATTTT. This translates into CASSVASAGGQDTQYF.

The J gene is TRBJ2-2, the V gene TRBV18; 8 nucleotides agree with TRBD2. The CDR3 runs to 16 residues. J gave up 0 bases and V 8 bases, and 8 bases lay outside the gene matches. The germline gives CDR1 KGHSH, CDR2 LQKENI. Here the CDR3 DNA reads TGTGCCAGCCCCAAATTAGCGGGAACGAACACCGGGGAGCTGTTTTTT. Protein: CASPKLAGTNTGELFF. The whole variable domain, remainder taken from reference TRBV18 and TRBJ2-2, is NAGVMQNPRHLVRRRGQEARLRCSPMKGHSHVYWYRQLPEEGLKFMVYLQKENIIDESGMPKERFSAEFPKEGPSILRIQQVVRGDSAAYFCASPKLAGTNTGELFFGEGSRLTVL.

This chain links TRBV10-2 with TRBJ2-3, with 7 bases matching TRBD2. CDR1 is WSHSY, CDR2 SAAADI, per germline. Unmatched junction bases numbered 11, after V lost 7 bases and J lost 1 base. This CDR3 spans 16 amino acids. The CDR3 coding sequence is TGCGCCAGCAAGGAAGTGGCGGGAGCACGCACAGATACGCAGTATTTT. This codes for CASKEVAGARTDTQYF.

V and J are TRBV4-1 and TRBJ1-1; 7 bases match TRBD1. From germline, CDR1 is MGHRA and CDR2 YSYEKL. The CDR3 is 16 residues long. Losses at the gene ends were 0 bases for V and 6 bases for J; bases not matched to a gene: 10. The CDR3 sequence is CASSQEENRGLAEAFF. The CDR3 coding sequence is TGCGCCAGCAGCCAAGAAGAGAACAGGGGACTGGCTGAAGCTTTCTTT.

J is TRBJ1-2 and V is TRBV7-9; TRBD1 agrees at 7 bases. J lost 8 bases, V lost 2 bases, and 11 bases had no gene match. The CDR3 is 15 residues long. CDR1 and CDR2 from the germline V gene are SEHNR and FQNEAQ (reference sequence). The CDR3 sequence: CASSLQTGAREGYTF. CDR3 bases: TGTGCCAGCAGCTTACAAACAGGGGCACGGGAGGGCTACACCTTC.

This clone was detected once. CDR3 sequence (DNA): TGTGCCAGCTCATCGACGTCTCAGGGGGTTTGGTCACCCCTCCACTTT. Translating gives CASSSTSQGVWSPLHF. The chain couples TRBV18 to TRBJ1-6; 7 positions agree with TRBD1. The V and J ends lost 5 bases and 10 bases, in that order; junction bases with no gene match: 14. In germline, CDR1 is KGHSH, CDR2 LQKENI. CDR3 length: 16 residues.

The genes are TRBV19 and TRBJ1-2; D remains ambiguous. The CDR3 is 15 residues long. V was shortened by 4 bases and J by 5 bases, with 17 bases between the two germline ends. Germline V gene lookup returns CDR1 LNHDA and CDR2 SQIVND (reference sequence). CDR3 protein: CASSNGASLSYGYTF. CDR3 DNA sequence: TGTGCCAGTAGTAATGGCGCTAGCCTATCATATGGCTACACCTTC.

The genes are TRBV7-3 and TRBJ2-5; 8 bases agree with TRBD2. V lost 6 bases and J lost 0; bases outside the gene matches: 6. Germline CDR1 and CDR2: SGHTA and FQGTGA. This CDR3 spans 15 amino acids. The CDR3: CASSLGSGDQETQYF. The CDR3 nucleotides are TGTGCCAGCAGTTTAGGTAGCGGGGACCAAGAGACCCAGTACTTC.

This clone was seen a handful of times. This chain uses TRBV29-1 with TRBJ1-5; no clear D gene. Germline V gene lookup returns CDR1 SQVTM and CDR2 ANQGSEA. Between the trimmed V and J ends, which lost 5 bases and 3 bases, there was a span of 11 bases. The CDR3 runs 13 residues. Here the CDR3 DNA reads TGCAGCGTTCGCGGAGGGTACAATCAGCCCCAGCATTTT. It specifies CSVRGGYNQPQHF.

This clone was observed once. One end of the junction is discordant with germline, which a read error may explain. This chain joins TRBV12-3 or TRBV12-4 and TRBJ1-2, with D unclear. The CDR3 length is 12 residues. CDR3 DNA sequence: TGTGCCAGCAGCTCCGGAGAAGGCGCATTCTCTTTC. Translated, it gives CASSSGEGAFSF.

The rearrangement links TRBV15 to TRBJ2-3; D might be TRBD1 (5 bases). Between the trimmed V and J ends, which lost 0 bases and 4 bases, there was a span of 8 bases. The CDR3 spans 14 residues. Germline-derived CDR1 and CDR2 are LNHNV and YYDKDF (reference sequence). CDR3 sequence reads: CATSRDLRADTQYF. In DNA, the CDR3 is TGTGCCACCAGCAGAGATCTCAGGGCAGATACGCAGTATTTT.

This clone was seen only a few times. The V call is TRBV5-1, the J call TRBJ2-1; 15 bases match TRBD2. From germline, CDR1 is SGHRS and CDR2 YFSETQ. V lost 4 bases and J lost 4; bases outside the gene matches: 9. This CDR3 has 18 residues. The CDR3 DNA reads as TGCGCCAGCAGCCCAGGGACTAGCGGGAGGTCCCGATACAATGAGCAGTTCTTC. This gives the protein CASSPGTSGRSRYNEQFF.

The genes are TRBV15 and TRBJ1-3; perhaps TRBD1 as D (5 bases). Per the germline V gene, CDR1 is LNHNV and CDR2 is YYDKDF (reference sequence). This CDR3 has 11 amino acids. Trimming took 5 bases from V and 16 from J, leaving 15 bases between them. CDR3 DNA sequence: TGTGCCACCAGCGGAGGGACCGAGGGCTATTTT. Its protein is CATSGGTEGYF.

The J gene is TRBJ2-1, the V gene TRBV29-1, with TRBD1 identical over 9 bases. Germline values: CDR1 SQVTM, CDR2 ANQGSEA. The CDR3 runs to 17 residues. Trimming took 7 bases from V and 10 from J; bases not matched to a gene: 23. The CDR3 DNA sequence: TGCAGCGCCCGATTGCCTCGACAGGGGGACGATTGGGAAGAGCAGTTCTTC. Translation: CSARLPRQGDDWEEQFF.

The V call is TRBV3-1 (or the pseudogene TRBV3-2), the J call TRBJ2-3, with 9 bases fitting TRBD2. The CDR3 has 18 residues. Germline V gives CDR1 LGHDT, CDR2 YNNKEL (reference sequence). The V segment lost 0 bases and the J segment 7 bases; nucleotides outside the gene matches: 14. CDR3 nucleotide sequence: TGTGCCAGCAGCCAAGATGTTGGGGCTAGCGGGATAGGAAATACGCAGTATTTT. This translates into CASSQDVGASGIGNTQYF.

This clone has a handful of counts. J is TRBJ1-4 and V is TRBV6-5; 10 nucleotides match TRBD1. CDR1 and CDR2 (germline): MNHEY, SVGAGI. Unmatched junction bases numbered 5, after V lost 0 bases and J lost 7 bases. This CDR3 is built from 16 residues. In DNA form, the CDR3 reads TGTGCCAGCAGTTACTCGGGAAGGACAGGGGGTGAAAAACTGTTTTTT. Protein sequence: CASSYSGRTGGEKLFF.

V gene TRBV27 combines with J gene TRBJ2-7; 7 bases match TRBD2. Germline values: CDR1 MNHEY, CDR2 SMNVEV (reference sequence). V lost 5 bases to trimming and J lost 1 base; unmatched junction nucleotides: 11. This CDR3 spans 16 amino acids. The CDR3 DNA reads as TGTGCCAGCAGTCCCCGGGTAGCGGGTACATCCTACGAGCAGTACTTC. As protein: CASSPRVAGTSYEQYF.

The chain links TRBV6-5 to TRBJ2-3, with 7 positions matching TRBD1. The CDR3 consists of 13 residues. Losses at the gene ends were 8 bases for V and 1 base for J; bases not matched to a gene: 3. Germline CDR1 and CDR2: MNHEY and SVGAGI. The CDR3 DNA sequence: TGTGCCAGCTCCGGGACAGGCACAGATACGCAGTATTTT. As protein: CASSGTGTDTQYF.

This chain uses TRBV29-1 with TRBJ2-3; 9 nucleotides line up with TRBD2. The ends lost 0 bases at V and 6 bases at J; junction bases unmatched: 10. This CDR3 comprises 16 residues. Germline V gene lookup returns CDR1 SQVTM and CDR2 ANQGSEA. CDR3 sequence: CSVEDLRAGGLDTQYF. As DNA, the CDR3 is TGCAGCGTTGAAGATCTTAGGGCGGGAGGGCTGGATACGCAGTATTTT.

The genes are TRBV4-2 and TRBJ1-1; 7 bases fit TRBD1. Germline V gives CDR1 LGHNA, CDR2 YNFKEQ. The V gene end was trimmed by 4 bases and the J gene end by 0 bases; junction bases not matched to a gene: 8. The CDR3 consists of 16 residues. CDR3 nucleotides: TGTGCCAGCAGCCCTTATAACAGGGGAGTGAACACTGAAGCTTTCTTT. Translating it yields CASSPYNRGVNTEAFF.

V is TRBV5-4 and J is TRBJ2-7; possibly TRBD2 for D (7 bases). This CDR3 comprises 15 residues. Germline lookup yields CDR1 SGHNT and CDR2 YYREEE (reference sequence). V was trimmed by 3 bases and J by 4 bases, leaving 17 bases between them. The CDR3, as DNA: TGTGCCAGCAGCTCCGGGGGCGGGAGTAGGTACGAGCAGTACTTC. This encodes CASSSGGGSRYEQYF.

The chain combines TRBV5-4 with TRBJ2-1, with TRBD2 identical over 8 bases. The CDR3 is made up of 16 amino acids. The V segment lost 4 bases and the J segment 8 bases; nucleotides outside the gene matches: 14. Germline V gene lookup returns CDR1 SGHNT and CDR2 YYREEE (reference sequence). CDR3 nucleotides: TGTGCCAGCAGCCCGCACGGGAGGGGCTTTGAGGATGAGCAGTTCTTC. This sequence encodes CASSPHGRGFEDEQFF.